The 2 T cell receptor beta chains below were found in one sample sequenced in a study of blood T cell repertoires in COVID-19. TCRdb's copy holds only in-frame clones and misses some; the assay was immunoSEQ multiplex PCR. The sample yields under 60,000 clones, more than 90% seen once. Sequenced input: peripheral blood. The receptor set was obtained from a man between 45 and 60 years old with active COVID-19.

The J gene is TRBJ1-1, the V gene TRBV6-5, with a weak D call TRBD1 (6 bases). V dropped 7 bases and J dropped 1 base, with 13 bases sitting between them. The CDR3 length is 14 residues. Germline V gives CDR1 MNHEY, CDR2 SVGAGI. The DNA of the CDR3 is TGTGCCAGCACTCGGGACACCTCGAACACTGAAGCTTTCTTT. Amino acid sequence: CASTRDTSNTEAFF.

The genes are TRBV2 and TRBJ1-1, with D possibly TRBD1 on 5 matching bases. This CDR3 is 19 amino acids long. Germline assignment: CDR1 SNHLY and CDR2 FYNNEI. V lost 3 bases and J lost 2, with 25 bases in between. This CDR3 is CASSDGWRDSLWPNTEAFF. CDR3 nucleotide sequence: TGTGCCAGCAGTGACGGGTGGCGGGACTCTTTGTGGCCCAACACTGAAGCTTTCTTT.